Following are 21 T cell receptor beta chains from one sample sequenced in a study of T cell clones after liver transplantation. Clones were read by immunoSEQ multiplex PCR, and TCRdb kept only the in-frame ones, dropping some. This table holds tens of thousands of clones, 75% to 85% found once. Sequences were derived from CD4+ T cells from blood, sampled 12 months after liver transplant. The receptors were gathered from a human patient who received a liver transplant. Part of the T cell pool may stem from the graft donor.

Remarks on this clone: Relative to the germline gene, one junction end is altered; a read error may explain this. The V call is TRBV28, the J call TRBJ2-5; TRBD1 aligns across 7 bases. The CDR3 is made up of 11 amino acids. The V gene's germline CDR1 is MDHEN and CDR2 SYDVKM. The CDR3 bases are TGTGCCAGCAGTTCGCCAGGGGGAGTTGACTTC. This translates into CASSSPGGVDF.

CDR3 nucleotide sequence: TGTGCCAGCAGCGGTGACCTCGGACAGATCCTTGGAAACACCATATATTTT. Translated: CASSGDLGQILGNTIYF. This sequence joins TRBV11-2 and TRBJ1-3; weak D call: TRBD1 (6 bases). V was trimmed by 5 bases and J by 3 bases, leaving 20 bases between them. Per germline, CDR1 SGHAT and CDR2 FQNNGV. CDR3 length equals 17 residues.

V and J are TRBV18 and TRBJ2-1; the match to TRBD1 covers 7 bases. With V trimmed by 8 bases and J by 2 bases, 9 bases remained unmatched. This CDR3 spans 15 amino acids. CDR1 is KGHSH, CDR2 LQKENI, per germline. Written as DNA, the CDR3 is TGTGCCAGCGCAGACAGGGCGAGGGCCTACAATGAGCAGTTCTTC. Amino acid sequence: CASADRARAYNEQFF.

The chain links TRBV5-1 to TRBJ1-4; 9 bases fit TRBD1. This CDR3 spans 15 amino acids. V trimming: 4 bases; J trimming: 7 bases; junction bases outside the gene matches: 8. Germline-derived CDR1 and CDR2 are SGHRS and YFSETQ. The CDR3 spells CASSPQGAVGEKLFF. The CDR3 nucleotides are TGCGCCAGCAGCCCACAGGGGGCAGTTGGTGAAAAACTGTTTTTT.

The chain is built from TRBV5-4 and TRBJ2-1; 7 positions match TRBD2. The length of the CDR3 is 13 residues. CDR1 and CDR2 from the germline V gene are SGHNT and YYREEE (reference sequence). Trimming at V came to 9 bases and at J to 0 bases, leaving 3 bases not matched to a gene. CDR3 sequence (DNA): TGTGCCACGAGGGAGGGCTCCTACAATGAGCAGTTCTTC. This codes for CATREGSYNEQFF.

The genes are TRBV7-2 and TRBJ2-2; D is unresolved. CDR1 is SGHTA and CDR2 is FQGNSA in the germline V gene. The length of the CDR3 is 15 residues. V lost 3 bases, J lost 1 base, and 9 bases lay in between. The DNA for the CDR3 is TGTGCCAGCAGCTTGTGGACCGTGAACACCGGGGAGCTGTTTTTT. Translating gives CASSLWTVNTGELFF.

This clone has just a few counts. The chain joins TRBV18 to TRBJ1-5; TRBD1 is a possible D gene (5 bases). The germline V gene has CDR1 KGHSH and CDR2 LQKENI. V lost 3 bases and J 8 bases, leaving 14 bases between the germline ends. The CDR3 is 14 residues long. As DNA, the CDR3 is TGTGCCAGCTCACCGACTCAGGGTTATGAGCCCCAGCATTTT. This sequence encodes CASSPTQGYEPQHF. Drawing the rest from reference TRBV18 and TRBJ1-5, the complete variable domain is NAGVMQNPRHLVRRRGQEARLRCSPMKGHSHVYWYRQLPEEGLKFMVYLQKENIIDESGMPKERFSAEFPKEGPSILRIQQVVRGDSAAYFCASSPTQGYEPQHFGDGTRLSIL.

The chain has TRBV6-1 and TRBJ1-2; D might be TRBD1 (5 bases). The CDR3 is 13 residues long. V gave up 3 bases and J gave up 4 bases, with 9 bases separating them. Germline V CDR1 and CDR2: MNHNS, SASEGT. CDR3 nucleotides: TGTGCCAGCAGTGACCATGGGGGCTATGGCTACACCTTC. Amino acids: CASSDHGGYGYTF.

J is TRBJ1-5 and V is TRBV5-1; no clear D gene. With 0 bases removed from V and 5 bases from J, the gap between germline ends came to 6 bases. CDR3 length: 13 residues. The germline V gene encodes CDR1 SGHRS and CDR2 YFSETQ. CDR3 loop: CASSLGMDQPQHF. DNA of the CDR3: TGCGCCAGCAGCTTGGGCATGGATCAGCCCCAGCATTTT. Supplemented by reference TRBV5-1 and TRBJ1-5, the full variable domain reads KAGVTQTPRYLIKTRGQQVTLSCSPISGHRSVSWYQQTPGQGLQFLFEYFSETQRNKGNFPGRFSGRQFSNSRSEMNVSTLELGDSALYLCASSLGMDQPQHFGDGTRLSIL.

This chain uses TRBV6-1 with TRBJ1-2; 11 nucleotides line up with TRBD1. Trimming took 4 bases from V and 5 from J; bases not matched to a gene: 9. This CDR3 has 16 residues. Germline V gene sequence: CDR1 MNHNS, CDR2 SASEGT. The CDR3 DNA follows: TGTGCCAGCAGTGTAGGACAGGGGGCCCCTCCATATGGCTACACCTTC. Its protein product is CASSVGQGAPPYGYTF.

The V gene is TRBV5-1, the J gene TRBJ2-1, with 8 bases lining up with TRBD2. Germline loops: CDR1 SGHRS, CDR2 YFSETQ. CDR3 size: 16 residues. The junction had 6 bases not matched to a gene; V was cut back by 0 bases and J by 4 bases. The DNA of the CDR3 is TGCGCCAGCAGCTTGGAGGCTAGCGGGTCGTACAATGAGCAGTTCTTC. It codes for CASSLEASGSYNEQFF.

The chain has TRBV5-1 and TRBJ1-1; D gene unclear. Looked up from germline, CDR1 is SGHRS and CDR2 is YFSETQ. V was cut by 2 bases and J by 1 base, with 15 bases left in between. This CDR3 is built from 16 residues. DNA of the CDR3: TGCGCCAGCAGCTTCCAGACAATAGCAGCGAACACTGAAGCTTTCTTT. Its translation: CASSFQTIAANTEAFF.

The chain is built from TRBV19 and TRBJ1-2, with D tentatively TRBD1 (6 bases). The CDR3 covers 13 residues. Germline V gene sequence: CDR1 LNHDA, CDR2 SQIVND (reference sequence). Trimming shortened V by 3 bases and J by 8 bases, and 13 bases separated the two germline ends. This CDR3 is CASSMRGARGYTF. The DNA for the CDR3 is TGTGCCAGTAGTATGCGGGGGGCACGAGGCTACACCTTC. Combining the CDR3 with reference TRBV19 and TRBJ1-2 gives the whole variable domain DGGITQSPKYLFRKEGQNVTLSCEQNLNHDAMYWYRQDPGQGLRLIYYSQIVNDFQKGDIAEGYSVSREKKESFPLTVTSAQKNPTAFYLCASSMRGARGYTFGSGTRLTVV.

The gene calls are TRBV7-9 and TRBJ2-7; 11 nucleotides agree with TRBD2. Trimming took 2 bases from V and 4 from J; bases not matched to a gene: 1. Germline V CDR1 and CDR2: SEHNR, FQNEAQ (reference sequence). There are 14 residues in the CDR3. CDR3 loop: CASSLTSGSYEQYF. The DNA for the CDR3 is TGTGCCAGCAGCTTAACTAGCGGGAGTTACGAGCAGTACTTC.

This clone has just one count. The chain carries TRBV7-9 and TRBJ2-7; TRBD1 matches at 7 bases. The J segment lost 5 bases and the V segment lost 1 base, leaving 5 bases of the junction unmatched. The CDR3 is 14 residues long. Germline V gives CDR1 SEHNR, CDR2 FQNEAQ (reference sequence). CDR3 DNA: TGTGCCAGCAGCTTAGGAGACAGGGAAGACGAGCAGTACTTC. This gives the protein CASSLGDREDEQYF.

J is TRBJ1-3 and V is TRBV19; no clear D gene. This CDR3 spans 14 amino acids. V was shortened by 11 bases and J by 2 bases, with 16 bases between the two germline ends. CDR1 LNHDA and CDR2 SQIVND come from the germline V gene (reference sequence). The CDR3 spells CASLSRSPGNTIYF. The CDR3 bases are TGTGCCTCCCTCTCAAGGAGCCCTGGAAACACCATATATTTT.

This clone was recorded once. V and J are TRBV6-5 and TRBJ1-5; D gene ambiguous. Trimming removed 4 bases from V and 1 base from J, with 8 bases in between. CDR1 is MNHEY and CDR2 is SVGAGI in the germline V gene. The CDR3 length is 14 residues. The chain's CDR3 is CASSSWHSNQPQHF. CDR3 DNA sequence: TGTGCCAGCAGTTCTTGGCACAGCAATCAGCCCCAGCATTTT.

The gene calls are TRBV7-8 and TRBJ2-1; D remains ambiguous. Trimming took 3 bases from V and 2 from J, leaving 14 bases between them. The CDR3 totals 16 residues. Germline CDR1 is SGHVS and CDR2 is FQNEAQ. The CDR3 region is CASSFGSSGTYNEQFF. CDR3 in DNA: TGTGCCAGCAGCTTCGGCTCCTCAGGAACCTACAATGAGCAGTTCTTC.

This CDR3 reads CASSEGDEQYF. CDR3 nucleotide sequence: TGTGCCAGCAGTGAGGGAGACGAGCAGTACTTC. V and J are TRBV6-5 and TRBJ2-7; TRBD2 might be the D (5 bases). This CDR3 is 11 amino acids long. Germline V gene data show CDR1 as MNHEY and CDR2 as SVGAGI. V was clipped by 5 bases and J by 5 bases, with 7 bases between them.

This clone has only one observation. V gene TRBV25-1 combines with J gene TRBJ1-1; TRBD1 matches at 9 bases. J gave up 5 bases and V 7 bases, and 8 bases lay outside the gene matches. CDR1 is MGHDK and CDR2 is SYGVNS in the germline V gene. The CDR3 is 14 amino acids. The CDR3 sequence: CASIKQGAPTEAFF. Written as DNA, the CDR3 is TGTGCCAGCATCAAACAGGGGGCCCCTACTGAAGCTTTCTTT.

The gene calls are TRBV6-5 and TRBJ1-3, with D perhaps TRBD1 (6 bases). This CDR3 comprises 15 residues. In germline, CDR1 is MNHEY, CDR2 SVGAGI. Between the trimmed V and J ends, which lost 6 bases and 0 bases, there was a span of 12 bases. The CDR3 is CASRDSGNSGNTIYF. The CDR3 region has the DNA TGTGCCAGCAGGGACAGCGGGAACTCTGGAAACACCATATATTTT.